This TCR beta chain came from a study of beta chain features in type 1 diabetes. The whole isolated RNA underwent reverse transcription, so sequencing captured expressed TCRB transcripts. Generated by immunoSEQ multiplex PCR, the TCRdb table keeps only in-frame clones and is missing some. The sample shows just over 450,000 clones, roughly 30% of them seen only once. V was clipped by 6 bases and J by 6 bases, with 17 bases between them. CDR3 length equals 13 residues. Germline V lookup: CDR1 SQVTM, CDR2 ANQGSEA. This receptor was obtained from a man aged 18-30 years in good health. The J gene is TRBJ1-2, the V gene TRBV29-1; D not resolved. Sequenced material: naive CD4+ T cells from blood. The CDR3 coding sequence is TGCAGCGTCCGTCCGAGCGCCCTCCATGGCTACACCTTC. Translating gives CSVRPSALHGYTF. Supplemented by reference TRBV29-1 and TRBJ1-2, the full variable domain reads SAVISQKPSRDICQRGTSLTIQCQVDSQVTMMFWYRQQPGQSLTLIATANQGSEATYESGFVIDKFPISRPNLTFSTLTVSNMSPEDSSIYLCSVRPSALHGYTFGSGTRLTVV.